This entry lists 28 T cell receptor beta chains sequenced from one sample in a study of neoadjuvant anti-PD-1 for oral cavity cancer. Generated by immunoSEQ multiplex PCR, the TCRdb table keeps only in-frame clones and is missing some. The table lists approximately 7,600 clones, over 40% of them singletons. Sequences were derived from tumor tissue, sampled before nivolumab (anti-PD-1) treatment. These receptors originate from a person aged 40 to 85 with oral cavity squamous cell carcinoma.

The chain employs TRBV28 and TRBJ2-1, with 14 bases identical to TRBD2. Germline CDR1 MDHEN, CDR2 SYDVKM. The CDR3 is 19 residues long. With V trimmed by 6 bases and J by 4 bases, 14 bases remained unmatched. Here the CDR3 reads CASSSVRGLAGASYNEQFF. The CDR3 DNA sequence: TGTGCCAGCAGCAGCGTGAGGGGACTAGCGGGAGCTTCGTACAATGAGCAGTTCTTC. Drawing the rest from reference TRBV28 and TRBJ2-1, the complete variable domain is DVKVTQSSRYLVKRTGEKVFLECVQDMDHENMFWYRQDPGLGLRLIYFSYDVKMKEKGDIPEGYSVSREKKERFSLILESASTNQTSMYLCASSSVRGLAGASYNEQFFGPGTRLTVL.

The sample holds a few counts of this clone. The V call is TRBV19, the J call TRBJ1-4, with TRBD1 as a possible D gene (5 bases). Germline V gene lookup returns CDR1 LNHDA and CDR2 SQIVND (reference sequence). The CDR3 contains 14 residues. The V gene lost 4 bases and the J gene lost 8 bases, with 14 bases spanning the gap. The CDR3 bases are TGTGCCAGTAGTACCCGGACTCAGGGAGAAAAACTGTTTTTT. Residues: CASSTRTQGEKLFF.

The chain combines TRBV6-5 with TRBJ2-7, with 11 bases aligning to TRBD2. The germline V gene encodes CDR1 MNHEY and CDR2 SVGAGI. V was clipped by 7 bases and J by 6 bases; unmatched bases: 8. This CDR3 is 14 amino acids long. The CDR3 sequence is CASTVLAGAREQYF. DNA of the CDR3: TGTGCCAGCACCGTACTAGCGGGAGCACGCGAGCAGTACTTC.

By sample share, this clone is medium-sized. V is TRBV29-1 and J is TRBJ2-1; TRBD2 matches 8 bases. Germline V CDR1 and CDR2: SQVTM, ANQGSEA. CDR3 size: 16 residues. V was clipped by 0 bases and J by 4 bases; unmatched bases: 8. CDR3 bases: TGCAGCGTTGAAGATCCGGAGCGGGAGTCGTACAATGAGCAGTTCTTC. The encoded protein is CSVEDPERESYNEQFF.

The chain combines TRBV19 with TRBJ1-1, with D unresolved. Per germline, CDR1 LNHDA and CDR2 SQIVND (reference sequence). V was shortened by 3 bases and J by 1 base, with 3 bases between the two germline ends. The CDR3 has 12 residues. CDR3: CASSIRNTEAFF. CDR3 sequence (DNA): TGTGCCAGTAGTATTAGGAACACTGAAGCTTTCTTT.

The rearrangement uses TRBV7-3 and TRBJ2-5, with D perhaps matching TRBD2 (6 bases). Germline CDR1 is SGHTA and CDR2 is FQGTGA. The CDR3 spans 15 residues. V was shortened by 5 bases and J by 5 bases, with 18 bases between the two germline ends. CDR3 sequence reads: CASSPSYGRMETQYF. CDR3 nucleotide sequence: TGTGCCAGCAGCCCCAGTTACGGGAGAATGGAGACCCAGTACTTC.

The chain recombines TRBV18 with TRBJ2-5, with a possible D match to TRBD2 (5 bases). Trimming removed 2 bases from V and 6 bases from J, with 13 bases in between. Germline lookup yields CDR1 KGHSH and CDR2 LQKENI. The CDR3 totals 14 residues. CDR3 coding DNA: TGTGCCAGCTCACCAATCGACTCGGGGAAGACCCAGTACTTC. Its translation: CASSPIDSGKTQYF.

The chain combines TRBV5-1 with TRBJ2-1; D might be TRBD1 (5 bases). The V end was cut by 0 bases, the J end by 0 bases, with 7 bases between. The CDR3 extends over 15 amino acids. Looked up from germline, CDR1 is SGHRS and CDR2 is YFSETQ. The CDR3 loop is CASSLGDSSYNEQFF. The CDR3 nucleotides are TGCGCCAGCAGCTTGGGAGACAGCTCCTACAATGAGCAGTTCTTC.

CDR3 in amino acids: CASSLIGRGRSQPQHF. The CDR3 nucleotides read TGTGCCAGCAGTTTAATCGGCAGGGGCCGAAGTCAGCCCCAGCATTTT. The J gene is TRBJ1-5, the V gene TRBV27; D is perhaps TRBD1 (6 bases). V lost 2 bases and J lost 6, with 17 bases in between. Germline assignment: CDR1 MNHEY and CDR2 SMNVEV (reference sequence). The CDR3 sequence is 16 residues long.

This clone was detected a few times. The chain couples TRBV14 to TRBJ1-1; D is uncertain. Germline assignment: CDR1 SGHDN and CDR2 FVKESK. CDR3 length: 13 amino acids. The V and J ends lost 4 bases and 4 bases respectively, with 10 bases between them. The CDR3 protein is CASSPSSGTEAFF. The CDR3 region has the DNA TGTGCCAGCAGCCCTTCGTCTGGCACTGAAGCTTTCTTT.

This chain links TRBV6-5 with TRBJ2-2, with 8 bases matching TRBD1. In germline, CDR1 is MNHEY, CDR2 SVGAGI. V shed 4 bases, J shed 2 bases, and the junction held 3 bases outside the gene matches. The CDR3 extends over 15 amino acids. CDR3 sequence: CASSSDRENTGELFF. As DNA, the CDR3 is TGTGCCAGCAGTTCGGACAGGGAAAACACCGGGGAGCTGTTTTTT.

The gene calls are TRBV19 and TRBJ2-7; TRBD2 might be the D (7 bases). Germline V gene data show CDR1 as LNHDA and CDR2 as SQIVND (reference sequence). The CDR3 is 17 residues long. V lost 4 bases and J 2 bases, leaving 21 bases between the germline ends. The CDR3 reads CASSTHPGGAGTYEQYF. In nucleotides, the CDR3 is TGTGCCAGTAGTACCCACCCTGGGGGGGCCGGGACCTACGAGCAGTACTTC.

Only a few counts were recorded for this clone. The chain has TRBV10-3 and TRBJ1-4, with D possibly TRBD1 on 5 matching bases. The CDR3 runs to 12 residues. Germline lookup yields CDR1 ENHRY and CDR2 SYGVKD. Trimming cost V 11 bases and J 8 bases, with 15 bases left between them. The CDR3 DNA reads as TGTGCCTCCCAGGGTTTTGGCGAAAAACTGTTTTTT. This encodes CASQGFGEKLFF.

In its sample, this clone ranks as medium-sized (0.01 to 0.1%). The rearrangement joins TRBV2 to TRBJ2-5, with no clear D. Trimming took off 5 bases at V and 5 bases at J, with 6 bases between the two ends. The CDR3 runs to 11 residues. Germline CDR1 reads SNHLY; CDR2 reads FYNNEI. The CDR3 is CASSPQETQYF. As DNA, the CDR3 is TGTGCCAGCAGTCCCCAGGAGACCCAGTACTTC.

This clone was seen a handful of times. CDR3 sequence (DNA): TGTGCCAGCAGCTTAGGTTTCCAGGCAGGTGGAAACACCATATATTTT. This sequence encodes CASSLGFQAGGNTIYF. The chain joins TRBV7-9 to TRBJ1-3; unclear D gene. The ends were cut back, 1 base at V and 3 bases at J, with 13 bases in the middle. In germline, CDR1 is SEHNR, CDR2 FQNEAQ (reference sequence). This CDR3 comprises 16 residues.

The chain has TRBV7-9 and TRBJ1-5, with a weak D call TRBD1 (5 bases). CDR1 is SEHNR, CDR2 FQNEAQ, per germline (reference sequence). The V end was cut by 5 bases, the J end by 3 bases, with 14 bases between. This CDR3 comprises 15 residues. This chain's CDR3 is CASSPTWGPNQPQHF. CDR3 DNA: TGTGCCAGCAGCCCGACCTGGGGACCCAATCAGCCCCAGCATTTT.

V gene TRBV7-8 combines with J gene TRBJ1-5; no firm D call. CDR1 and CDR2 (germline): SGHVS, FQNEAQ. This CDR3 spans 14 amino acids. V lost 4 bases to trimming and J lost 0 bases, with 7 bases between them. The DNA of the CDR3 is TGTGCCAGCAGCTCAGACAATAGCAATCAGCCCCAGCATTTT. Translated, it gives CASSSDNSNQPQHF.

The V gene is TRBV11-3, the J gene TRBJ2-5; maybe TRBD2 (6 bases). Germline assignment: CDR1 SGHNT and CDR2 YENEEA. This CDR3 region has 15 residues. The germline V and J ends were trimmed by 4 bases and 2 bases, with 14 bases remaining between them. CDR3 nucleotide sequence: TGTGCCAGCAGCTCGCTAAGTGGAGGGCAAGAGACCCAGTACTTC. The encoded protein is CASSSLSGGQETQYF.

The rearrangement joins TRBV7-9 to TRBJ2-7, with no clear D. CDR1 and CDR2 from the germline V gene are SEHNR and FQNEAQ (reference sequence). CDR3 length equals 15 residues. CDR3 DNA: TGTGCGATAATGTTGGGCGGCATCAACTCCTACGAGCAGTACTTC. Translation gives CAIMLGGINSYEQYF.

In its sample, this clone was seen a few times. The V and J genes are TRBV5-1 and TRBJ2-7; the match to TRBD1 covers 10 bases. The ends lost 1 base at V and 5 bases at J; junction bases unmatched: 6. The germline CDR1 and CDR2 sequences are SGHRS and YFSETQ. The CDR3 is 15 residues long. In DNA form, the CDR3 reads TGCGCCAGCAGCTTGACGGGACAGGGGCGCAACGAGCAGTACTTC. As protein: CASSLTGQGRNEQYF.

The V call is TRBV6-1, the J call TRBJ1-5, with D maybe TRBD1 (5 bases). The V gene lost 2 bases and the J gene lost 9 bases, with 8 bases spanning the gap. Germline CDR1 is MNHNS and CDR2 is SASEGT. The CDR3 length is 12 residues. CDR3 amino acids: CASSEWGLPQHF. DNA of the CDR3: TGTGCCAGCAGTGAATGGGGCCTGCCCCAGCATTTT.

This chain links TRBV7-3 with TRBJ2-1, with D possibly being TRBD1 or TRBD2 (5 bases each). CDR1 and CDR2 from the germline V gene are SGHTA and FQGTGA. Trimming left V 1 base short and J 4 bases short, with 17 bases between. CDR3 length: 17 amino acids. This CDR3 is CASSLIGQGPTYNEQFF. The CDR3 DNA follows: TGTGCCAGCAGCTTAATCGGTCAGGGACCCACTTACAATGAGCAGTTCTTC.

The chain couples TRBV11-3 to TRBJ2-3; D is ambiguous. This CDR3 is built from 14 residues. V shed 3 bases and J shed 0 bases, with 7 bases lying between them. Per germline, CDR1 SGHNT and CDR2 YENEEA. CDR3 nucleotide sequence: TGTGCCAGCAGCTTCGGACCCAGCACAGATACGCAGTATTTT. This gives the protein CASSFGPSTDTQYF.

The rearrangement links TRBV5-1 to TRBJ2-7, with D perhaps matching TRBD2 (5 bases). The CDR3 is 13 residues long. Trimming stripped 4 bases from V and 5 bases from J, with 13 bases between. Germline V gene data show CDR1 as SGHRS and CDR2 as YFSETQ. In DNA, the CDR3 is TGCGCCAGCAGCGCGGGTTGGTTGAACGAGCAGTACTTC. Protein sequence: CASSAGWLNEQYF.

The rearrangement links TRBV10-2 to TRBJ2-5; 9 positions agree with TRBD2. The CDR3 contains 13 residues. Germline loops: CDR1 WSHSY, CDR2 SAAADI. V lost 8 bases and J lost 4; bases outside the gene matches: 5. DNA for the CDR3: TGCGCCAGCGGAGTACTAGCGGGAGAGACCCAGTACTTC. Translated: CASGVLAGETQYF.

The genes are TRBV7-2 and TRBJ1-1; 8 nucleotides agree with TRBD1. With 5 bases clipped from V and 0 bases from J, the junction kept 5 bases outside the gene matches. There are 15 residues in the CDR3. Germline V gives CDR1 SGHTA, CDR2 FQGNSA. The CDR3 sequence: CASSTRTGLNTEAFF. In DNA, the CDR3 is TGTGCCAGCAGCACCCGGACAGGGCTGAACACTGAAGCTTTCTTT. Variable domain in full (rest from reference TRBV7-2 and TRBJ1-1): GAGVSQSPSNKVTEKGKDVELRCDPISGHTALYWYRQSLGQGLEFLIYFQGNSAPDKSGLPSDRFSAERTGGSVSTLTIQRTQQEDSAVYLCASSTRTGLNTEAFFGQGTRLTVV.

V and J are TRBV7-9 and TRBJ2-1; D remains unclear. The V and J ends lost 2 bases and 7 bases respectively, with 9 bases between them. The germline CDR1 and CDR2 sequences are SEHNR and FQNEAQ (reference sequence). The CDR3 has 13 residues. In DNA, the CDR3 is TGTGCCAGCAGCTTATTCACCCAGAATGAGCAGTTCTTC. Amino acids: CASSLFTQNEQFF.

The V call is TRBV5-4, the J call TRBJ2-7; D not resolved. The V gene lost 2 bases and the J gene lost 0 bases, with 9 bases spanning the gap. Germline values: CDR1 SGHNT, CDR2 YYREEE (reference sequence). The CDR3 extends over 14 amino acids. The CDR3 DNA is TGTGCCAGCAGCTTAGGAAGGACCTCCTACGAGCAGTACTTC. It specifies CASSLGRTSYEQYF.